The rows below give T cell receptor beta chains drawn from one sample of a study of blood T cell repertoires in COVID-19. The data were produced by immunoSEQ multiplex PCR, yet TCRdb's version contains in-frame clones alone and is incomplete. This table has more than 50,000 clones, more than 75% appearing once. Input material: peripheral blood. The receptors were sampled from a human donor in a cohort sampled during active COVID-19. Both conserved end residues are part of each CDR3. The D gene is left open where the match is weak. Some rows have no size entry. The others give once, few or many, or a class for an expanded clone.

>TRBJ1-2|once|TRBV7-9|TRBD1
TGTGCCAGCAGCGAGAATGGGGACAGCGCTAACTATGGCTACACCTTC
CASSENGDSANYGYTF
>TRBJ2-7|NA|TRBV5-1|NA
TGCGCCAGCAGCTTGGGCGGGTCTTCCTACGAGCAGTACTTC
CASSLGGSSYEQYF
>TRBJ1-1|NA|TRBV6-2/TRBV6-3|NA
TGTGCCAGCAGTTACACCCCGACTGGGGCATTGAACACTGAAGCTTTCTTT
CASSYTPTGALNTEAFF
>TRBJ2-1|NA|TRBV30|NA
TGTGCCTGGAGTGTGAACCCCGATTGGGGATCGGGGGAGCAGTTCTTC
CAWSVNPDWGSGEQFF
>TRBJ2-1|NA|TRBV29-1|TRBD1
TGCAGCGGGAAGGGACAGGGGTACAATGAGCAGTTCTTC
CSGKGQGYNEQFF
>TRBJ1-2|NA|TRBV6-1|NA
TGTGCCAGCAGTGAAGCTCAGGGATTCCTCTATGGCTACACCTTC
CASSEAQGFLYGYTF
>TRBJ2-6|NA|TRBV9|NA
TGTGCCAGCAGCGCGTTTTCTGGGGCCAACGTCCTGACTTTC
CASSAFSGANVLTF
>TRBJ2-7|NA|TRBV2|NA
TGTGCCAGCAGTGAAGCGCTTTCGGGGGGCGTGGGGGAGCAGTACTTC
CASSEALSGGVGEQYF
>TRBJ2-3|NA|TRBV9|TRBD2
TGTGCCAGCAGCGAGGGGGGACTAGCGGGAGGGCCCGGGACAGATACGCAGTATTTT
CASSEGGLAGGPGTDTQYF
>TRBJ2-1|NA|TRBV2|TRBD2
TGTGCCAGCAGCGTTAGCGGGGTCGGGAATGAGCAGTTCTTC
CASSVSGVGNEQFF
>TRBJ2-1|NA|TRBV9|TRBD1
TGTGCCAGCAGCGTAGGAGGAGGGACAGGGGTGCAAGATGAGCAGTTCTTC
CASSVGGGTGVQDEQFF
>TRBJ1-2|NA|TRBV5-4|NA
TGTGCCAGCAGCTGGGGCGCTGGGGATCCTGGTAGTGCTGGCTACACCTTC
CASSWGAGDPGSAGYTF
>TRBJ1-2|once|TRBV4-2|TRBD1
TGTGCCAGCAGGGACAGGGGAGGAGAGGGCTACACCTTC
CASRDRGGEGYTF
>TRBJ2-7|once|TRBV5-6|TRBD2
TGTGCCAGCAGCCTCTTAGGGACTAGCGGGTCCCCAGCCTCCTACGAGCAGTACTTC
CASSLLGTSGSPASYEQYF
>TRBJ2-3|NA|TRBV13|TRBD1
TGTGCCAGTAGGGGGCCAGGGTCCACAGATACGCAGTATTTT
CASRGPGSTDTQYF
>TRBJ1-6|few|TRBV3-1/TRBV3-2|NA
TGTGCCAGCAGACTCGGACTGGGGAATTCACCCCTCCACTTT
CASRLGLGNSPLHF
>TRBJ2-3|NA|TRBV11-2|NA
TGTGCCAGCAGCCCCAGACGGGGGTACACAGATACGCAGTATTTT
CASSPRRGYTDTQYF
>TRBJ2-7|NA|TRBV28|NA
TGTGCCAGCAGTTCTTCCTACGAGCAGTACTTC
CASSSSYEQYF
>TRBJ2-2|few|TRBV2|NA
TGTGCCACTCGTGAGACCGGGGAGCTGTTTTTT
CATRETGELFF
>TRBJ2-7|NA|TRBV15|NA
TGTGCCACCAGCAGCTACAGGCACTACGAGCAGTACTTC
CATSSYRHYEQYF
>TRBJ2-1|NA|TRBV12-3/TRBV12-4|NA
TGTGCCAGCAGTTTTTTAGAAGCTGAGCAGTTCTTC
CASSFLEAEQFF
>TRBJ2-7|NA|TRBV25-1|NA
TGTGCCAGCAGTCGGGATTCCTTCGCGGCCGTGGCCTACGAGCAGTACTTC
CASSRDSFAAVAYEQYF
>TRBJ2-3|once|TRBV6-2/TRBV6-3|NA
TGTGCCAGCAGTTACTCGCCCGCTACCCGAAGAGATACGCAGTATTTT
CASSYSPATRRDTQYF
>TRBJ2-7|NA|TRBV19|TRBD1
TGTGCCAGTAGTGTCGGACAGGGGGCTGTTTACGAGCAGTACTTC
CASSVGQGAVYEQYF
>TRBJ1-2|NA|TRBV12-3/TRBV12-4|NA
TGTGCCAGCAGCTTCACTCTGTATGGCTACACCTTC
CASSFTLYGYTF
>TRBJ1-5|once|TRBV6-4|TRBD1
TGTGCCAGCAGCCTTATGTCAGGGGGCGATGGAGTATTTCAGCCCCAGCATTTT
CASSLMSGGDGVFQPQHF
>TRBJ1-6|NA|TRBV18|TRBD1
TGTGCCAGCTCACCTGACAGGGCGTATTCACCCCTCCACTTT
CASSPDRAYSPLHF
>TRBJ1-5|few|TRBV6-5|TRBD1
TGTGCCAGCTGCCCAAACAGGGGTGGGCAGCCCCAGCATTTT
CASCPNRGGQPQHF
>TRBJ2-1|NA|TRBV7-9|NA
TGTGCCAGCAGCTTCCCGTGGGCACGGTTCCCGAATGAGCAGTTCTTC
CASSFPWARFPNEQFF
>TRBJ1-1|NA|TRBV7-8|NA
TGTGCCAGCAGCTTAACCTTCTCCGGGGGCACTGAAGCTTTCTTT
CASSLTFSGGTEAFF
>TRBJ2-7|NA|TRBV5-1|NA
TGCGCCAGCAGCTTAACAGAATCCCACTCCTACGAGCAGTACTTC
CASSLTESHSYEQYF
>TRBJ2-7|NA|TRBV6-5|NA
TGTGCCAGCAGTTACTTCAGGGGGGACACTCGCTACGAGCAGTACTTC
CASSYFRGDTRYEQYF
>TRBJ1-2|NA|TRBV7-6|TRBD1
TGTGCCAGCAGCCACGCCCCGGGCAGGGGGGATGGCTACACCTTC
CASSHAPGRGDGYTF
>TRBJ2-5|NA|TRBV6-1|NA
TGTGCCAGCAGTGAATTTGGCCGAAGAGAGACCCAGTACTTC
CASSEFGRRETQYF
>TRBJ2-3|NA|TRBV10-3|TRBD1
TGTGCCATCCGTCCAGGACAGGGGAGCACAGATACGCAGTATTTT
CAIRPGQGSTDTQYF
>TRBJ1-6|NA|TRBV6-6|NA
TGTGCCAGCAGTTACTCGGCGGCTCCTAATTCACCCCTCCACTTT
CASSYSAAPNSPLHF
>TRBJ2-5|once|TRBV6-5|TRBD1
TGTGCCAGCAACACAGGGGGCCAAGAGACCCAGTACTTC
CASNTGGQETQYF
>TRBJ2-5|NA|TRBV3-1/TRBV3-2|NA
TGTGCCAGCAGCCAAAACAGTTTAACAGAGACCCAGTACTTC
CASSQNSLTETQYF
>TRBJ2-7|NA|TRBV9|TRBD1
TGTGCCAGCAGCCCTAGGACAGGGGGCCACGAGCAGTACTTC
CASSPRTGGHEQYF
>TRBJ2-7|NA|TRBV4-3|TRBD2
TGCGCCAGCAGCAGTAGCGGGGGACCCGGAGAGGAGCAGTACTTC
CASSSSGGPGEEQYF
>TRBJ1-1|NA|TRBV5-1|NA
TGCGCCAGCAGCGATGCAGGGAACACTGAAGCTTTCTTT
CASSDAGNTEAFF
>TRBJ1-4|NA|TRBV12-3/TRBV12-4|NA
TGTGCCAGCAGCAACAGGGCTAATGAAAAACTGTTTTTT
CASSNRANEKLFF
>TRBJ2-7|once|TRBV18|TRBD2
TGTGCCAGCTCACCACGACTAGCGGGAGTATTTAGTGACGAGCAGTACTTC
CASSPRLAGVFSDEQYF
>TRBJ1-4|NA|TRBV7-2|NA
TGTGCCAGCGCCGGGGGGCCGGAGACTAATGAAAAACTGTTTTTT
CASAGGPETNEKLFF
>TRBJ1-4|NA|TRBV4-2|TRBD1
TGTGCCAGCAGCCAAGAAGGGGTTTACGGGACAGGGGGTGAAAAACTGTTTTTT
CASSQEGVYGTGGEKLFF
>TRBJ2-1|NA|TRBV6-5|TRBD1
TGTGCCAGCAGTTTGGACAGGGGGCCCTACAATGAGCAGTTCTTC
CASSLDRGPYNEQFF
>TRBJ2-7|NA|TRBV4-3|NA
TGCGCCAGCAGCCAAGATTTAGGCGGAGCCTCCTACGAGCAGTACTTC
CASSQDLGGASYEQYF
>TRBJ1-1|NA|TRBV7-6|TRBD1
TGTGCCAGCAGCCCCCCTTACACAGGGGCGCCGAACACTGAAGCTTTCTTT
CASSPPYTGAPNTEAFF